This T cell receptor (beta chain) stems from a study of shared clonotypes between healthy human individuals. This clone showed up just once. What it binds is unknown. The ends were cut back, 6 bases at V and 5 bases at J, with 13 bases in the middle. The CDR3 sequence is 13 residues long. CDR1 MDHEN and CDR2 SYDVKM come from the germline V gene. Splitting of CD4+ cells produced CD45RA+ naive and CD45RA-negative memory subsets. Study observations and caveats: Donor clonotype sharing was expected to depend on sequencing depth. A handful of donors showed sharing of about 4.6% of naive CD4 clonotypes.

DNA at approximately 200 ng, 25,000 to 35,000 T cell genomes, went into sorted-subset replicate PCRs. The method was immunoSEQ multiplex PCR; TCRdb's version includes in-frame clones alone and lacks a portion of them. The sample carries hundreds of thousands of clones, around 73% recorded once. Sequenced input: memory CD4+ T cells sorted from blood. The subset: CD45RA-negative fraction. The rearrangement uses TRBV28 and TRBJ2-5; D is tentatively TRBD1 or TRBD2 (5 bases each). This receptor was obtained from a woman aged 25 to 39 in good health. In DNA, the CDR3 is TGTGCCAGCAGCCTCGTGGGGGACGAGACCCAGTACTTC. It yields the protein CASSLVGDETQYF.